The 8 T cell receptor beta chains below all came from one sample that was sequenced in a study of T-cell reconstitution after alpha-beta-depleted transplantation in children. Preparing the TCRbeta library involved the use of unique molecular identifiers. TCRdb passed the PCR reads through MiXCR, listing each CDR3 protein once. The sample lists about 240,000 distinct CDR3 sequences; 20% to 30% were seen once. Sequenced here: PBMCs, sampled before TCRalphabeta/CD19-depleted stem cell transplant. These receptors were collected from a girl aged 2 to 10 with Fanconi anemia, due to receive a stem cell transplant.

The sample holds many counts of this clonotype. The V gene is TRBV29-1, the J gene TRBJ1-5; D is perhaps TRBD1 (5 bases). The CDR3 is 13 amino acids. V dropped 4 bases and J dropped 6 bases, with 13 bases sitting between them. Germline V gene sequence: CDR1 SQVTM, CDR2 ANQGSEA. CDR3 protein: CSVGGGAGQPQHF. DNA of the CDR3: TGCAGCGTTGGGGGGGGAGCGGGTCAGCCCCAGCATTTT.

CDR3 sequence: CASSYSFLAGGSKTDTQYF. CDR3 bases: TGTGCCAGCAGTTACTCGTTCCTAGCGGGGGGTTCGAAGACAGATACGCAGTATTTT. The chain is built from TRBV6-5 and TRBJ2-3; 11 positions match TRBD2. The CDR3 contains 19 residues. V was pared by 0 bases and J by 3 bases, with 11 bases of the junction left unmatched. Germline V lookup: CDR1 MNHEY, CDR2 SVGAGI.

This clonotype was seen only a few times. This CDR3 is CASSFSGGGENIQYF. The CDR3 nucleotides read TGTGCCAGCAGTTTTTCCGGGGGTGGGGAAAACATTCAGTACTTC. This sequence joins TRBV28 and TRBJ2-4, with D perhaps matching TRBD2 (6 bases). Germline V lookup: CDR1 MDHEN, CDR2 SYDVKM. This CDR3 is built from 15 residues. V was trimmed by 3 bases and J by 5 bases, leaving 14 bases between them. Full variable domain (rest looked up from reference TRBV28 and TRBJ2-4): DVKVTQSSRYLVKRTGEKVFLECVQDMDHENMFWYRQDPGLGLRLIYFSYDVKMKEKGDIPEGYSVSREKKERFSLILESASTNQTSMYLCASSFSGGGENIQYFGAGTRLSVL.

The rearrangement links TRBV7-3 to TRBJ2-3; 10 bases match TRBD2. V was pared by 5 bases and J by 4 bases, with 3 bases of the junction left unmatched. The CDR3 has 14 residues. Germline V gives CDR1 SGHTA, CDR2 FQGTGA. The CDR3 reads CASSPSGGADTQYF. Written as DNA, the CDR3 is TGTGCCAGCAGCCCCAGCGGGGGGGCAGATACGCAGTATTTT. The full variable domain, its missing parts supplied by reference TRBV7-3 and TRBJ2-3, is GAGVSQTPSNKVTEKGKYVELRCDPISGHTALYWYRQSLGQGPEFLIYFQGTGAADDSGLPNDRFFAVRPEGSVSTLKIQRTERGDSAVYLCASSPSGGADTQYFGPGTRLTVL.

This chain connects TRBV20-1 to TRBJ1-2, with D unclear. The CDR3 is 15 amino acids. Germline CDR1 and CDR2: DFQATT and SNEGSKA (reference sequence). Trimming pared 2 bases from V and 0 bases from J, leaving 13 bases between. The CDR3 DNA sequence: TGCAGTGCTAGACCTGCGCAGGTTCCTAACTATGGCTACACCTTC. Translating gives CSARPAQVPNYGYTF.

This clonotype was counted at least ten times. This sequence joins TRBV9 and TRBJ2-3; D possibly corresponds to TRBD2 (7 bases). This CDR3 comprises 16 residues. Germline V lookup: CDR1 SGDLS, CDR2 YYNGEE. The germline V and J ends were trimmed by 0 bases and 2 bases, with 13 bases remaining between them. The CDR3 bases are TGTGCCAGCAGCGTAGGGGGGGCGGGGGTCACAGATACGCAGTATTTT. Translated, it gives CASSVGGAGVTDTQYF.

As regards this clonotype: It may be a read error: a sequence one base away is much more abundant. The chain combines TRBV6-1 with TRBJ2-7; 7 bases line up with TRBD1. Germline CDR1 is MNHNS and CDR2 is SASEGT. CDR3 length equals 12 residues. Losses at the gene ends were 4 bases for V and 3 bases for J; bases not matched to a gene: 0. In DNA, the CDR3 is TGTGCCAGCAGTGGGGACAGCTACGAGCAGTACTTC. It is translated as CASSGDSYEQYF.

This rearrangement joins TRBV29-1 to TRBJ2-1, with 8 bases lining up with TRBD2. This CDR3 has 14 residues. The germline gives CDR1 SQVTM, CDR2 ANQGSEA. J gave up 4 bases and V 6 bases, and 8 bases lay outside the gene matches. CDR3 sequence (DNA): TGCAGCGTCCGGGGGGGAGGGCAATACAATGAGCAGTTCTTC. It encodes CSVRGGGQYNEQFF.